These 4 T cell receptor beta chains share one sample of origin, sequenced in a study of Tregs in tolerant kidney transplant recipients. The protocol was immunoSEQ multiplex PCR, while the TCRdb copy is restricted to in-frame clones and leaves out a portion. The repertoire holds tens of thousands of clones, with 84% as singletons. The specimen was CD4+ T cells from blood. The receptors come from a human donor in good health.

The chain recombines TRBV7-9 with TRBJ2-3; TRBD2 matches 10 bases. The germline V gene has CDR1 SEHNR and CDR2 FQNEAQ (reference sequence). The CDR3 consists of 16 residues. J was trimmed by 2 bases and V by 4 bases; bases with no gene match: 6. The CDR3 loop reads CASSSSGRGNTDTQYF. DNA for the CDR3: TGTGCCAGCAGCTCAAGCGGGAGGGGCAACACAGATACGCAGTATTTT.

This sequence joins TRBV5-4 and TRBJ2-7; 11 positions match TRBD2. The CDR3 extends over 16 amino acids. CDR1 and CDR2 (germline): SGHNT, YYREEE (reference sequence). The V gene end was trimmed by 0 bases and the J gene end by 6 bases; junction bases not matched to a gene: 8. Written as DNA, the CDR3 is TGTGCCAGCAGCTTGGGGGCGGGACTAGCGGTGGGCGAGCAGTACTTC. It codes for CASSLGAGLAVGEQYF.

The chain joins TRBV11-3 to TRBJ2-5; 8 bases map to TRBD1. The CDR3 consists of 15 residues. V lost 2 bases to trimming and J lost 4 bases; unmatched junction nucleotides: 6. Per the germline V gene, CDR1 is SGHNT and CDR2 is YENEEA. Here the CDR3 reads CASSLIQGALETQYF. The CDR3 nucleotides are TGTGCCAGCAGCTTAATCCAGGGGGCATTAGAGACCCAGTACTTC.

The chain carries TRBV7-8 and TRBJ2-7; TRBD1 agrees at 8 bases. Germline V gives CDR1 SGHVS, CDR2 FQNEAQ. Trimming cost V 4 bases and J 3 bases; bases outside gene matches: 2. The length of the CDR3 is 13 residues. This chain's CDR3 is CASSSGTGYEQYF. The CDR3 bases are TGTGCCAGCAGCTCAGGGACAGGCTACGAGCAGTACTTC.